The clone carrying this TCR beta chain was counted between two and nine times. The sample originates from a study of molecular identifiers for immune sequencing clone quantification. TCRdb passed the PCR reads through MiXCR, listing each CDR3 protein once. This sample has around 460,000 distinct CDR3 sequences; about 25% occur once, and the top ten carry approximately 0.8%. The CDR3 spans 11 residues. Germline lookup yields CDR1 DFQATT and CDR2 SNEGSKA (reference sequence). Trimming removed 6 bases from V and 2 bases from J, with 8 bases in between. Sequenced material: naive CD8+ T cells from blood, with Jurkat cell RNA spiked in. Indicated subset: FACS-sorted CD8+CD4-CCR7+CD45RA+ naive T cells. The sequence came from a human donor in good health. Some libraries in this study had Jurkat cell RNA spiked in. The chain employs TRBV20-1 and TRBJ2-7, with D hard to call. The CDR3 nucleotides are TGCAGTGCCCCAGTAGCCTACGAGCAGTACTTC. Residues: CSAPVAYEQYF.